One sample yielded the 3 T cell receptor beta chains listed below, sequenced in a study of control samples from healthy donors and cancer patients. Assay: immunoSEQ multiplex PCR; the TCRdb copy retains only in-frame clones and omits some. The sample contains roughly 400,000 clones, 80% to 95% of which appear only once. The sample taken for sequencing was PBMCs. All receptors derive from a man aged 35-49 years with head and neck cancer.

This clone was seen a handful of times. V gene TRBV12-3 or TRBV12-4 combines with J gene TRBJ1-1, with D possibly being TRBD1 (5 bases). V lost 3 bases to trimming and J lost 3 bases, with 8 bases between them. The CDR3 contains 13 residues. The CDR3 is CASSFMGDTEAFF. The DNA for the CDR3 is TGTGCCAGCAGTTTTATGGGGGACACTGAAGCTTTCTTT.

The rearrangement joins TRBV19 to TRBJ1-1; D gene uncertain. V gave up 3 bases and J gave up 3 bases, with 8 bases separating them. Per germline, CDR1 LNHDA and CDR2 SQIVND (reference sequence). The CDR3 totals 13 residues. The DNA of the CDR3 is TGTGCCAGTAGTATGGCTTGGGACACTGAAGCTTTCTTT. The encoded protein is CASSMAWDTEAFF.

The chain combines TRBV18 with TRBJ1-5; D is unresolved. This CDR3 region has 16 residues. Germline CDR1 and CDR2: KGHSH and LQKENI. The ends were cut back, 2 bases at V and 0 bases at J, with 11 bases in the middle. The CDR3 coding sequence is TGTGCCAGCTCACCATTTCCCATGAATAGCAATCAGCCCCAGCATTTT. Translation: CASSPFPMNSNQPQHF.